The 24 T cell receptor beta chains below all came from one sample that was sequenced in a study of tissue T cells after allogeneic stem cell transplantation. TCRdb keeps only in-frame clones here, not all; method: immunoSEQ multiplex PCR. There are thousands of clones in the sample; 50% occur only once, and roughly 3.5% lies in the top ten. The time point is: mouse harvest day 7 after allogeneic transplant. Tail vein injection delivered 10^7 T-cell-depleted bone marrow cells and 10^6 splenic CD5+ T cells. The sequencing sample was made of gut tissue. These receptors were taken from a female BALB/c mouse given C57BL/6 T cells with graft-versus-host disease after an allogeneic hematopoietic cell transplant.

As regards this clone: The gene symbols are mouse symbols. This chain's CDR3 is CASSPRLGRSQNTLYF. The sequenced CDR3 bases are TGTGCCAGCAGTCCCCGACTGGGGCGAAGTCAAAACACCTTGTAC. The chain is built from TRBV26 and TRBJ2-4; 8 bases map to TRBD2. Read data end 1 residue before the CDR3 end; the end is taken from the germline J gene. The CDR3 extends over 16 amino acids. Germline values: CDR1 KGHPV, CDR2 FQNQEV (reference sequence). Trimming took 4 bases from V and 0 from J; bases not matched to a gene: 6.

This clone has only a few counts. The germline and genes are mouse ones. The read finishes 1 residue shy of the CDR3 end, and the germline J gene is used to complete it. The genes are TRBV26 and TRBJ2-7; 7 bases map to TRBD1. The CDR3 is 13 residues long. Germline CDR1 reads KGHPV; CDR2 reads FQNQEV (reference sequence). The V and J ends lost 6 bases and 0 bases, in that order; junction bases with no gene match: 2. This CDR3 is CASRGQSSYEQYF. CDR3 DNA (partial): TGTGCCAGCAGGGGACAGAGCTCCTATGAACAGTAC.

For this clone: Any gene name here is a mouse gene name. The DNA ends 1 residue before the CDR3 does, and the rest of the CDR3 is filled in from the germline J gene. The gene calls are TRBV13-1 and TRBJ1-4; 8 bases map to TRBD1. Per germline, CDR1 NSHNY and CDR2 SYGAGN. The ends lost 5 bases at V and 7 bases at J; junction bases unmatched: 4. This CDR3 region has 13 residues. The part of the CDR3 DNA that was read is TGTGCCAGCAGCAGGACAGGGCCCGAAAGATTATTT. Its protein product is CASSRTGPERLF. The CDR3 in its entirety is CASSRTGPERLFF.

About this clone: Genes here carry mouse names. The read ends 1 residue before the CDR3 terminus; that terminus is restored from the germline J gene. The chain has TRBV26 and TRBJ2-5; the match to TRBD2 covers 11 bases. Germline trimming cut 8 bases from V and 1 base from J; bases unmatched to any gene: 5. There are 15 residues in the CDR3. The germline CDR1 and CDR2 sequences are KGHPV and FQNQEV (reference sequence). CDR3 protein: CASRGGLGDQDTQYF. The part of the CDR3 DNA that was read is TGTGCCAGCCGTGGGGGACTGGGGGACCAAGACACCCAGTAC.

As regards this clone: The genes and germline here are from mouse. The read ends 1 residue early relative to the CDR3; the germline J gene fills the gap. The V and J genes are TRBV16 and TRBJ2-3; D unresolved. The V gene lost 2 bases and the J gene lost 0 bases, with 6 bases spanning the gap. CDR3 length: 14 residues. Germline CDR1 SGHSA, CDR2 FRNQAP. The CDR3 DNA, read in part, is TGTGCAAGCAGCTTACTGGCTAGTGCAGAAACGCTGTAT. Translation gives CASSLLASAETLY. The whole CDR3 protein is CASSLLASAETLYF.

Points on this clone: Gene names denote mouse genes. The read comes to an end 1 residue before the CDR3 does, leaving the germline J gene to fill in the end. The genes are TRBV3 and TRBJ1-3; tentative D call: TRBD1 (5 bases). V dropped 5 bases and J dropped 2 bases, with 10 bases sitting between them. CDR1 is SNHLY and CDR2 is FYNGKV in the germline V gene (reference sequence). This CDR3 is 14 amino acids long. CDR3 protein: CASSNGGAGNTLYF. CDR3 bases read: TGTGCCAGCAGCAATGGGGGGGCTGGAAATACGCTCTAT.

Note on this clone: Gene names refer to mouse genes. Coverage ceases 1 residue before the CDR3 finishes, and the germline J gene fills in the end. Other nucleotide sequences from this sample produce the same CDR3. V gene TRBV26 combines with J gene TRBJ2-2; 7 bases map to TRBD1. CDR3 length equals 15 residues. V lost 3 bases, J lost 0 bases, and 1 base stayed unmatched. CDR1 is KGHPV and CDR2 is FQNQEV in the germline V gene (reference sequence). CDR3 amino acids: CASSLQGANTGQLYF. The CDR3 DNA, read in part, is TGTGCCAGCAGTCTCCAGGGGGCAAACACCGGGCAGCTCTAC.

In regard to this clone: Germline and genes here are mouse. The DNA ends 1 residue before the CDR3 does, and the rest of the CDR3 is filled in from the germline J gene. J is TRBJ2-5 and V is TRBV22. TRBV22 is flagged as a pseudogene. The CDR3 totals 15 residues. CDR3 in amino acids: CASSCLAINQDTQYF. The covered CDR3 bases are TGTGCCAGCAGTTGTCTGGCTATTAACCAAGACACCCAGTAC.

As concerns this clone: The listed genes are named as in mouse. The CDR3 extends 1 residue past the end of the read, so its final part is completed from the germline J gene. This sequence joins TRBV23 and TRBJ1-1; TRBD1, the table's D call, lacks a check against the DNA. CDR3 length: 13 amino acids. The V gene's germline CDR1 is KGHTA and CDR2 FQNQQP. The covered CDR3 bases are TGCTCCAGCAGTCAAGACAGGGGCACAGAAGTCTTC. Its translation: CSSSQDRGTEVF. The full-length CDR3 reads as CSSSQDRGTEVFF.

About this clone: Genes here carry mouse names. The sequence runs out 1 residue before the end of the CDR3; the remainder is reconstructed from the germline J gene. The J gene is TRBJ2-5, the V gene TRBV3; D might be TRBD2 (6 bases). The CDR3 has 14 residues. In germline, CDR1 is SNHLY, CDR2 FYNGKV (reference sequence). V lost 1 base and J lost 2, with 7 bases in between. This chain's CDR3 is CASSLVGGQDTQYF. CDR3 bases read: TGTGCCAGCAGCTTAGTTGGGGGCCAAGACACCCAGTAC.

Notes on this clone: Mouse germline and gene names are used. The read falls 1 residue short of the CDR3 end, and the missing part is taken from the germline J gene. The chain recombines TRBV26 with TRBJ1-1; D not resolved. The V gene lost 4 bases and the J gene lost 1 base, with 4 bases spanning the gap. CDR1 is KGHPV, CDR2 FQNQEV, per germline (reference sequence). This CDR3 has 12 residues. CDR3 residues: CASSRVNTEVFF. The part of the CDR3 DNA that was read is TGTGCCAGCAGTCGAGTAAACACAGAAGTCTTC. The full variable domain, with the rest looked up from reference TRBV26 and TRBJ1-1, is NSKVIQTPRYLVKGQGQKAKMRCIPEKGHPVVFWYQQNKNNEFKFLINFQNQEVLQQIDMTEKRFSAECPSNSPCSLEIQSSEAGDSALYLCASSRVNTEVFFGKGTRLTVV.

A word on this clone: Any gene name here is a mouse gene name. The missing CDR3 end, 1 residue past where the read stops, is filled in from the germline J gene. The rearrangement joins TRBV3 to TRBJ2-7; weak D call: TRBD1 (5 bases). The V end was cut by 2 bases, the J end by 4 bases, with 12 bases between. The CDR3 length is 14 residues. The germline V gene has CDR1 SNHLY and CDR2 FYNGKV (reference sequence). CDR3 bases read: TGTGCCAGCAGCTTAAGAGGACAAAAGTATGAACAGTAC. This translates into CASSLRGQKYEQY. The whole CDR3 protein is CASSLRGQKYEQYF.

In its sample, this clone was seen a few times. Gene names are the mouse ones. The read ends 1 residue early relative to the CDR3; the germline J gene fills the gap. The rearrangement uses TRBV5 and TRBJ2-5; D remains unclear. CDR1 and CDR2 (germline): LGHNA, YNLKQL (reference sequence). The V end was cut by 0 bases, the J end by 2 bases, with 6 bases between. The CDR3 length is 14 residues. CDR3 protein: CASSQDPIQDTQYF. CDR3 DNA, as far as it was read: TGTGCCAGCAGCCAAGATCCGATCCAAGACACCCAGTAC.

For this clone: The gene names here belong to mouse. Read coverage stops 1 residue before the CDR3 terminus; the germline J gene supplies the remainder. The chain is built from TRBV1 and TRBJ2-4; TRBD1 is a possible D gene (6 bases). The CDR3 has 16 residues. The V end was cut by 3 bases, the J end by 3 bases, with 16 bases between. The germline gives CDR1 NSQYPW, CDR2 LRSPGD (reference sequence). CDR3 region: CTCSAITGKGQNTLYF. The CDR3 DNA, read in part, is TGCACCTGCAGTGCGATAACAGGGAAGGGGCAAAACACCTTGTAC. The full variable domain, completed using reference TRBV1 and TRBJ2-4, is VTLLEQNPRWRLVPRGQAVNLRCILKNSQYPWMSWYQQDLQKQLQWLFTLRSPGDKEVKSLPGADYLATRVTDTELRLQVANMSQGRTLYCTCSAITGKGQNTLYFGAGTRLSVL.

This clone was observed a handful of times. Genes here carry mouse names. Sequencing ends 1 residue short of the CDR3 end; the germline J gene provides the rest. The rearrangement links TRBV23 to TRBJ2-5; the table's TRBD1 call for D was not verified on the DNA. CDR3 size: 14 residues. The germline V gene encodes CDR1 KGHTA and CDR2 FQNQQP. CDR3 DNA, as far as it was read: TGCTCCAGCAGTCAAGTGGACAGGGGAAACACCCAGTAC. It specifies CSSSQVDRGNTQY. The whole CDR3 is CSSSQVDRGNTQYF. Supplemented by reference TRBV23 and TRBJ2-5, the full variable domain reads DAAVTQKPRYLIKMKGQEAEMKCIPEKGHTAVFWYQQKQSKELKFLIYFQNQQPLDQIDMVKERFSAVCPSSSLCSLGIRTCEAEDSALYLCSSSQVDRGNTQYFGPGTRLLVL.

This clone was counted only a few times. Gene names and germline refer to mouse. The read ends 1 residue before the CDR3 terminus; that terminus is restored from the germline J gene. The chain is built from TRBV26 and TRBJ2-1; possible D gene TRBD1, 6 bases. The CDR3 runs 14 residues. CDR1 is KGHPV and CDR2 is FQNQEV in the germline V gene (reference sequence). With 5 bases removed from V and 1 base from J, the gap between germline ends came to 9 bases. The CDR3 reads CASSWDINYAEQFF. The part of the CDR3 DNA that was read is TGTGCCAGCAGTTGGGACATCAACTATGCTGAGCAGTTC.

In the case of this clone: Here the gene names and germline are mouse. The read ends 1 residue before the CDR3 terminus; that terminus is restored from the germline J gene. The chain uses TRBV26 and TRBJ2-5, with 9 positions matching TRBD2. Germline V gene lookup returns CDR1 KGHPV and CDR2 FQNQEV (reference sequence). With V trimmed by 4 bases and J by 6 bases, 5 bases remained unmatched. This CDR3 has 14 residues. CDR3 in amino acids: CASSRWGGVDTQYF. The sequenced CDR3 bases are TGTGCCAGCAGTCGGTGGGGGGGCGTGGACACCCAGTAC.

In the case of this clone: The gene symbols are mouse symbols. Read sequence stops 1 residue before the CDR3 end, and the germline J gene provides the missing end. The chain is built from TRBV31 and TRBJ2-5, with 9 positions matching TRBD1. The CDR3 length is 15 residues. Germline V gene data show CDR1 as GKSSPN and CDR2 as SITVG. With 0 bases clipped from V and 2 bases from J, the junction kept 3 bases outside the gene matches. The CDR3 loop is CAWSLGQGTQDTQYF. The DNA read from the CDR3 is TGTGCCTGGAGTCTCGGACAGGGGACCCAAGACACCCAGTAC. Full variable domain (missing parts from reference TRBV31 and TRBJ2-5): AQTIHQWPVAEIKAVGSPLSLGCTIKGKSSPNLYWYWQATGGTLQQLFYSITVGQVESVVQLNLSASRPKDDQFILSTEKLLLSHSGFYLCAWSLGQGTQDTQYFGPGTRLLVL.

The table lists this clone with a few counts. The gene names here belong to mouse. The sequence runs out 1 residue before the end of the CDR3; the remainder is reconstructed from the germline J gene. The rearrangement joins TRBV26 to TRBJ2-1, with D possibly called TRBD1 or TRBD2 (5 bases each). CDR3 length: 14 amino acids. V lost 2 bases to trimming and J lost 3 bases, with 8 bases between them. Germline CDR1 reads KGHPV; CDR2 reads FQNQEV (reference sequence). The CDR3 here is CASSLRGFYAEQFF. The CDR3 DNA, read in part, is TGTGCCAGCAGTCTGCGGGGGTTCTATGCTGAGCAGTTC.

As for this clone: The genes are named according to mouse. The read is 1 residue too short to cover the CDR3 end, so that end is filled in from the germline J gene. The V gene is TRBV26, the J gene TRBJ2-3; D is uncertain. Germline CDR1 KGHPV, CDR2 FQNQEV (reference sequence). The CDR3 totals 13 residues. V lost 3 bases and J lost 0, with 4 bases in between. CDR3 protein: CASSLSSAETLYF. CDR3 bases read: TGTGCCAGCAGTCTCTCTAGTGCAGAAACGCTGTAT.

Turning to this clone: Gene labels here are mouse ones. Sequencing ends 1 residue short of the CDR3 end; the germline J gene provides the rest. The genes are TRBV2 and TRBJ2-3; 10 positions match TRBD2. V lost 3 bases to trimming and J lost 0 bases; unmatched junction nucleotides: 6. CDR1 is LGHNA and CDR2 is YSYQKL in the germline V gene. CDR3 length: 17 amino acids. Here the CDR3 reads CASSHPGLGSSAETLYF. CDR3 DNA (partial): TGTGCCAGCAGCCATCCGGGACTGGGGTCTAGTGCAGAAACGCTGTAT.

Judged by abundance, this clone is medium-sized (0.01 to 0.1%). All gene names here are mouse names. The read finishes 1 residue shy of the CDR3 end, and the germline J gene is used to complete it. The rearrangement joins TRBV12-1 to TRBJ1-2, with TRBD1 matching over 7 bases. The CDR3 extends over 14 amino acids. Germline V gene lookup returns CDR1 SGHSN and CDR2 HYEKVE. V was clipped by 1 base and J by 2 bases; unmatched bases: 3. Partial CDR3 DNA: TGTGCCAGCTCTCTAGACAGGGTGAACTCCGACTACACC. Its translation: CASSLDRVNSDYT. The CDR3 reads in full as CASSLDRVNSDYTF.

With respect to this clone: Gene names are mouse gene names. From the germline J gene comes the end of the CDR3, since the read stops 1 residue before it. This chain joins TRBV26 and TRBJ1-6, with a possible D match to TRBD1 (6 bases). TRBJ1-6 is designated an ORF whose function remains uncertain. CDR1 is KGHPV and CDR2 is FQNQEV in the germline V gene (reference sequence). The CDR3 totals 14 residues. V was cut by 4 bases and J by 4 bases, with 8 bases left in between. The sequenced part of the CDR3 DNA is TGTGCCAGCAGTCGTCAGGGGTATAATTCGCCCCTCTAC. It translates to CASSRQGYNSPLY. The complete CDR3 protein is CASSRQGYNSPLYF.

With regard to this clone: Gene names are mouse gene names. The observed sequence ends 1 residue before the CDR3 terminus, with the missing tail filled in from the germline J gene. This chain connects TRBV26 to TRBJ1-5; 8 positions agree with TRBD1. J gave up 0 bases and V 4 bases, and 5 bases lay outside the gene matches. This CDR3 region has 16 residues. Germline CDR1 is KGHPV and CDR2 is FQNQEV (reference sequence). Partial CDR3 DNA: TGTGCCAGCAGTCAGGGGACAGGCCTTAACAACCAGGCTCCGCTT. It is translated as CASSQGTGLNNQAPL. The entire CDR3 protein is CASSQGTGLNNQAPLF. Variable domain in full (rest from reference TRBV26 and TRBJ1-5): NSKVIQTPRYLVKGQGQKAKMRCIPEKGHPVVFWYQQNKNNEFKFLINFQNQEVLQQIDMTEKRFSAECPSNSPCSLEIQSSEAGDSALYLCASSQGTGLNNQAPLFGEGTRLSVL.